Following are 13 T cell receptor beta chains from one sample sequenced in a study of blood T cell repertoires in COVID-19. Here immunoSEQ multiplex PCR was the method, and the copy in TCRdb shows in-frame clones only, minus some. The sample includes some 14,000 clones, 75% to 90% seen only once; the top ten take roughly 22%. Sequencing was performed on peripheral blood. These receptors were taken from a man aged 80 or over with active or convalescent COVID-19.

V and J are TRBV6-5 and TRBJ2-5; D is perhaps TRBD2 (6 bases). Per the germline V gene, CDR1 is MNHEY and CDR2 is SVGAGI. The CDR3 spans 13 residues. V gave up 6 bases and J gave up 10 bases, with 18 bases separating them. CDR3 in amino acids: CASRGTFIPIQYF. CDR3 coding DNA: TGTGCCAGCAGGGGGACTTTTATACCCATCCAGTACTTC.

The CDR3 loop reads CASSLGSAGYEAFF. CDR3 bases: TGTGCCAGCAGCTTGGGTTCGGCAGGATATGAAGCTTTCTTT. The genes are TRBV5-6 and TRBJ1-1; the D is unclear. Germline V gives CDR1 SGHDT, CDR2 YYEEEE. Between the trimmed V and J ends, which lost 0 bases and 7 bases, there was a span of 13 bases. CDR3 length: 14 residues.

The V gene is TRBV7-8, the J gene TRBJ1-4, with 10 bases matching TRBD1. Germline V gene lookup returns CDR1 SGHVS and CDR2 FQNEAQ. This CDR3 comprises 15 residues. Germline trimming cut 5 bases from V and 7 bases from J; bases unmatched to any gene: 7. The DNA for the CDR3 is TGTGCCAGCAGCCTCTGGACAGGGGGAAGTGAAAAACTGTTTTTT. Translation gives CASSLWTGGSEKLFF.

The chain is built from TRBV5-4 and TRBJ1-1; no clear D gene. There are 15 residues in the CDR3. Trimming took 0 bases from V and 6 from J, leaving 15 bases between them. Germline assignment: CDR1 SGHNT and CDR2 YYREEE (reference sequence). Here the CDR3 reads CASSLVREGSAEAFF. For the CDR3, the DNA is TGTGCCAGCAGCTTGGTCCGGGAGGGATCGGCTGAAGCTTTCTTT.

The gene calls are TRBV6-2 or TRBV6-3 and TRBJ1-1; no firm D call. Trimming took 6 bases from V and 4 from J, leaving 18 bases between them. The CDR3 runs 15 residues. Per germline, CDR1 MNHEY and CDR2 SVGEGT. The CDR3 region is CASSLQRTAGTEAFF. For the CDR3, the DNA is TGTGCCAGCAGCTTACAAAGAACAGCGGGCACTGAAGCTTTCTTT.

The chain uses TRBV19 and TRBJ1-5, with 7 bases fitting TRBD1. This CDR3 is 15 amino acids long. The V gene's germline CDR1 is LNHDA and CDR2 SQIVND (reference sequence). Losses at the gene ends were 5 bases for V and 2 bases for J; bases not matched to a gene: 6. The DNA for the CDR3 is TGTGCCAGTAGTTTCGACAGGGCGGGCAATCAGCCCCAGCATTTT. Amino acids: CASSFDRAGNQPQHF.

The chain uses TRBV9 and TRBJ1-3; 7 nucleotides align to TRBD1. CDR1 and CDR2 from the germline V gene are SGDLS and YYNGEE. There are 15 residues in the CDR3. V shed 3 bases, J shed 8 bases, and the junction held 11 bases outside the gene matches. The CDR3 DNA is TGTGCCAGCAGCGCAGTGGGACAGCAAGGACACACCATATATTTT. Its translation is CASSAVGQQGHTIYF.

The rearrangement uses TRBV7-2 and TRBJ2-3; D possibly corresponds to TRBD1 (6 bases). In germline, CDR1 is SGHTA, CDR2 FQGNSA. Trimming stripped 5 bases from V and 3 bases from J, with 15 bases between. The CDR3 is 15 amino acids. CDR3 bases: TGTGCCAGCAGCCCGGACAGTTTGGGTACAGATACGCAGTATTTT. Protein: CASSPDSLGTDTQYF.

The chain joins TRBV2 to TRBJ1-2; no clear D gene. V gave up 6 bases and J gave up 0 bases, with 14 bases separating them. Germline CDR1 SNHLY, CDR2 FYNNEI. This CDR3 region has 15 residues. The CDR3 protein is CASRAGDLANYGYTF. As DNA, the CDR3 is TGTGCCAGCAGGGCCGGAGATTTAGCTAACTATGGCTACACCTTC.

The rearrangement uses TRBV7-3 and TRBJ2-3; possible D gene TRBD2, 6 bases. This CDR3 comprises 15 residues. CDR1 and CDR2 from the germline V gene are SGHTA and FQGTGA. Trimming removed 4 bases from V and 1 base from J, with 12 bases in between. CDR3 sequence reads: CASSSLGGGTDTQYF. The CDR3 DNA sequence: TGTGCCAGCAGCTCGCTCGGCGGGGGCACAGATACGCAGTATTTT.

V gene TRBV30 combines with J gene TRBJ1-3; 9 nucleotides agree with TRBD1. This CDR3 has 13 amino acids. CDR1 GTSNPN and CDR2 SVGIG come from the germline V gene (reference sequence). J was trimmed by 4 bases and V by 5 bases; bases with no gene match: 3. This CDR3 reads CAWGTGRGNTIYF. The CDR3 DNA reads TGTGCCTGGGGGACAGGGCGCGGAAACACCATATATTTT. Using reference TRBV30 and TRBJ1-3 for the parts outside the CDR3, the full variable domain is SQTIHQWPATLVQPVGSPLSLECTVEGTSNPNLYWYRQAAGRGLQLLFYSVGIGQISSEVPQNLSASRPQDRQFILSSKKLLLSDSGFYLCAWGTGRGNTIYFGEGSWLTVV.

The CDR3 coding sequence is TGCGCCAGCAGTCAGCTAGCGGGGGGGGCTGAGCAGTTCTTC. It is translated as CASSQLAGGAEQFF. The chain couples TRBV10-2 to TRBJ2-1; 12 nucleotides match TRBD2. The CDR3 covers 14 residues. The V segment lost 5 bases and the J segment 9 bases; nucleotides outside the gene matches: 5. The germline CDR1 and CDR2 sequences are WSHSY and SAAADI.

The rearrangement uses TRBV25-1 and TRBJ1-2; 7 bases are a match to TRBD1. From germline, CDR1 is MGHDK and CDR2 SYGVNS. Trimming at V came to 8 bases and at J to 7 bases, leaving 13 bases not matched to a gene. This CDR3 is 14 amino acids long. The CDR3 is CASGEADRVGGYTF. As DNA, the CDR3 is TGTGCCAGCGGGGAAGCCGACAGGGTTGGTGGCTACACCTTC.